The 20 T cell receptor beta chains listed next were all sequenced from one sample in a study of regulatory T cells in long-lasting Graves disease. Time point given: newly diagnosed GD, antithyroid drugs for less than 3 months. The TCR library was made from RNA extracted from PBMCs. Arm-PCR with iRepertoire HTBI primers amplified the CDR3 regions for these TCR beta libraries. TCRdb analysed the multiplex PCR reads with MiXCR anew, one entry per CDR3 protein. The repertoire has some 460,000 distinct CDR3 sequences, roughly 16% of them found once; the top ten carry 9% to 15%. These data also formed part of another study, on T cells in Graves' hyperthyroidism and ophthalmopathy.

Sequencing used peripheral blood mononuclear cells (PBMCs), obtained at new diagnosis, from a patient treated with antithyroid drugs. The source of these receptors is a man aged 40-50 years with Graves disease.

This clonotype has just a few counts. V and J are TRBV18 and TRBJ2-1; 7 nucleotides agree with TRBD2. Germline V CDR1 and CDR2: KGHSH, LQKENI. J gave up 7 bases and V 0 bases, and 9 bases lay outside the gene matches. CDR3 size: 16 residues. The CDR3 region is CASSPPAGGGPNEQFF. The DNA of the CDR3 is TGTGCCAGCTCACCACCCGCCGGGGGAGGGCCAAATGAGCAGTTCTTC. The variable domain in full, with the rest retrieved from reference TRBV18 and TRBJ2-1, is NAGVMQNPRHLVRRRGQEARLRCSPMKGHSHVYWYRQLPEEGLKFMVYLQKENIIDESGMPKERFSAEFPKEGPSILRIQQVVRGDSAAYFCASSPPAGGGPNEQFFGPGTRLTVL.

Points on this clonotype: One end of the junction varies from germline; a read error may be responsible. The V gene is TRBV9, the J gene TRBJ2-3, with 11 bases lining up with TRBD2. Germline assignment: CDR1 SGDLS and CDR2 YYNGEE. This CDR3 region has 14 residues. CDR3 in amino acids: CASTVGLAGDTQYF. CDR3 sequence (DNA): TGTGCCAGCACCGTAGGACTAGCGGGAGATACGCAGTATTTT. Full variable domain (rest looked up from reference TRBV9 and TRBJ2-3): DSGVTQTPKHLITATGQRVTLRCSPRSGDLSVYWYQQSLDQGLQFLIQYYNGEERAKGNILERFSAQQFPDLHSELNLSSLELGDSALYFCASTVGLAGDTQYFGPGTRLTVL.

The chain joins TRBV12-3 or TRBV12-4 to TRBJ1-1; no reliable D call. The length of the CDR3 is 15 residues. The ends were cut back, 6 bases at V and 1 base at J, with 15 bases in the middle. The CDR3 loop is CASSWTVDWNTEAFF. For the CDR3, the DNA is TGTGCCAGCAGCTGGACTGTGGATTGGAACACTGAAGCTTTCTTT.

The sample holds many counts of this clonotype. The V and J genes are TRBV20-1 and TRBJ2-2, with TRBD1 identical over 8 bases. Germline V CDR1 and CDR2: DFQATT, SNEGSKA (reference sequence). J was trimmed by 1 base and V by 6 bases; bases with no gene match: 7. This CDR3 has 15 amino acids. CDR3 sequence: CSARTGTGNTGELFF. The CDR3 DNA reads as TGCAGTGCGCGGACCGGGACAGGGAACACCGGGGAGCTGTTTTTT.

As for this clonotype: With a much larger clone just one base away, this may be a read error. The chain combines TRBV11-2 with TRBJ2-2, with 12 positions matching TRBD2. Germline V lookup: CDR1 SGHAT, CDR2 FQNNGV. Trimming at V came to 5 bases and at J to 5 bases, leaving 6 bases not matched to a gene. This CDR3 region has 16 residues. The CDR3 reads CASSRLAGVGTGELFF. As DNA, the CDR3 is TGTGCCAGCAGCCGACTAGCGGGAGTGGGTACCGGGGAGCTGTTTTTT.

There are a few counts of this clonotype. The V and J genes are TRBV9 and TRBJ2-3; the match to TRBD1 covers 8 bases. Trimming at V came to 5 bases and at J to 3 bases, leaving 8 bases not matched to a gene. CDR1 is SGDLS and CDR2 is YYNGEE in the germline V gene. The CDR3 runs to 15 residues. Written as DNA, the CDR3 is TGTGCCAGCAGTCTGCGACAGGGGTTGACAGATACGCAGTATTTT. The encoded protein is CASSLRQGLTDTQYF.

The chain joins TRBV6-5 to TRBJ2-7; 8 nucleotides match TRBD2. Germline CDR1 and CDR2: MNHEY and SVGAGI. The CDR3 extends over 14 amino acids. Trimming at V came to 4 bases and at J to 4 bases, leaving 6 bases not matched to a gene. CDR3 residues: CASSSGGAGYEQYF. CDR3 nucleotide sequence: TGTGCCAGCAGTTCGGGGGGGGCCGGTTACGAGCAGTACTTC.

Ten or more counts support this clonotype. The chain joins TRBV6-2 or TRBV6-3 to TRBJ2-3; D gene uncertain. V dropped 8 bases and J dropped 1 base, with 10 bases sitting between them. CDR1 is MNHEY and CDR2 is SVGEGT in the germline V gene. The CDR3 length is 13 residues. For the CDR3, the DNA is TGTGCCAGCCGAGGCCGGGGCACAGATACGCAGTATTTT. Its translation is CASRGRGTDTQYF.

The sample holds a few counts of this clonotype. The CDR3 carries no conserved terminal phenylalanine or tryptophan, so it likely arises from a read error. The rearrangement links TRBV7-6 to TRBJ2-3; no firm D call. Germline V gene sequence: CDR1 SGHVS, CDR2 FNYEAQ. The CDR3 has 17 amino acids. Deletions cut 1 base from V and 0 bases from J, with 14 bases between. The CDR3 spells CASSLGTAGVSTDTQYL. CDR3 bases: TGTGCCAGCAGCTTAGGTACAGCCGGAGTTAGCACAGATACGCAGTATCTT.

This clonotype was counted at least ten times. The chain recombines TRBV2 with TRBJ2-7; 9 bases line up with TRBD1. Losses at the gene ends were 6 bases for V and 0 bases for J; bases not matched to a gene: 6. The CDR3 length is 15 residues. The germline V gene has CDR1 SNHLY and CDR2 FYNNEI. The CDR3 region is CASSGTGRSSYEQYF. The CDR3 coding sequence is TGTGCCAGCAGCGGGACAGGGAGAAGCTCCTACGAGCAGTACTTC.

This clonotype was seen many times. The chain recombines TRBV12-3 or TRBV12-4 with TRBJ2-1; TRBD2 matches at 11 bases. After removal of 5 bases from V and 5 bases from J, the junction contained 8 bases not matched to a gene. The CDR3 loop spans 16 amino acids. The DNA for the CDR3 is TGTGCCAGCAGTCTTTATAGCGGGAGGGCTGACAATGAGCAGTTCTTC. Residues: CASSLYSGRADNEQFF.

This clonotype was observed at least ten times. The chain uses TRBV18 and TRBJ1-1, with D uncertain. The CDR3 covers 13 residues. The V and J ends lost 1 base and 1 base respectively, with 4 bases between them. In germline, CDR1 is KGHSH, CDR2 LQKENI. DNA for the CDR3: TGTGCCAGCTCACCACAGAGGAACACTGAAGCTTTCTTT. Residues: CASSPQRNTEAFF.

The V call is TRBV28, the J call TRBJ2-6, with 8 nucleotides matching TRBD1. There are 18 residues in the CDR3. The ends lost 5 bases at V and 0 bases at J; junction bases unmatched: 9. CDR1 and CDR2 (germline): MDHEN, SYDVKM. The CDR3 region is CASSPPGGAGSGANVLTF. CDR3 in DNA: TGTGCCAGCAGTCCCCCAGGGGGCGCTGGCTCTGGGGCCAACGTCCTGACTTTC.

This clonotype showed up many times. V and J are TRBV20-1 and TRBJ2-5; no firm D call. V dropped 2 bases and J dropped 4 bases, with 20 bases sitting between them. The CDR3 contains 16 residues. CDR1 and CDR2 from the germline V gene are DFQATT and SNEGSKA (reference sequence). The CDR3 DNA reads TGCAGTGCTAGAACTGTACGCGGTGGGATCTTAGAGACCCAGTACTTC. Translation gives CSARTVRGGILETQYF.

About this clonotype itself: A much larger clonotype is one base distant, so this may be a read error. This rearrangement joins TRBV5-1 to TRBJ2-1; 10 bases line up with TRBD2. The CDR3 is 17 amino acids. Per the germline V gene, CDR1 is SGHRS and CDR2 is YFSETQ. Trimming cost V 0 bases and J 5 bases; bases outside gene matches: 8. CDR3 sequence: CASSLALTSGIHNEQFF. Here the CDR3 DNA reads TGCGCCAGCAGCTTGGCCCTCACTAGCGGGATTCACAATGAGCAGTTCTTC.

This clonotype was observed at least ten times. The chain recombines TRBV12-3 or TRBV12-4 with TRBJ2-1; 7 bases align to TRBD1. This CDR3 has 15 residues. V gave up 10 bases and J gave up 0 bases; unmatched junction bases: 9. CDR3 residues: CATNRDRLSYNEQFF. CDR3 bases: TGTGCCACTAACCGGGACAGACTCTCCTACAATGAGCAGTTCTTC.

This clonotype was recorded at least ten times. J is TRBJ2-5 and V is TRBV3-1; TRBD2 might be the D (6 bases). Germline-derived CDR1 and CDR2 are LGHDT and YNNKEL (reference sequence). CDR3 length equals 16 residues. Trimming took 1 base from V and 5 from J, leaving 17 bases between them. The CDR3, as DNA: TGTGCCAGCAGCCAAGTAGGAGGGAGAGAATGGGAGACCCAGTACTTC. It codes for CASSQVGGREWETQYF.

This clonotype was seen ten or more times. At one of its ends the junction is not consistent with the germline gene, which may arise from a read error. The genes are TRBV12-3 or TRBV12-4 and TRBJ1-1; D unclear. The CDR3 spans 13 residues. The CDR3 spells CASKPAMNAEAFF. The CDR3 bases are TGTGCCAGCAAACCCGCTATGAACGCTGAAGCTTTCTTT.

There are many counts of this clonotype. CDR3 region: CASSFITSGDGADTQYF. The CDR3 DNA reads TGTGCCAGCAGTTTCATAACTAGCGGAGATGGCGCAGATACGCAGTATTTT. The rearrangement joins TRBV28 to TRBJ2-3; TRBD2 matches 8 bases. This CDR3 contains 17 residues. V lost 3 bases and J lost 4; bases outside the gene matches: 12. CDR1 MDHEN and CDR2 SYDVKM come from the germline V gene.

This chain links TRBV10-3 with TRBJ1-2; perhaps TRBD1 as D (6 bases). This CDR3 has 17 amino acids. Trimming shortened V by 3 bases and J by 8 bases, and 25 bases separated the two germline ends. The germline CDR1 and CDR2 sequences are ENHRY and SYGVKD. The CDR3 sequence: CAISDLYRGATHGGYTF. DNA for the CDR3: TGTGCCATCAGTGACCTTTACCGGGGGGCAACTCATGGCGGCTACACCTTC.